These T cell receptor beta chains were read from a single sample in a study of blood T cells in healthy people across ages. TCRdb re-derived calls from the 5' RACE reads in MiXCR, one entry per CDR3 protein. Counted here are more than 1,400,000 distinct CDR3 sequences, roughly 40% occurring once; the ten biggest clones make up 7.9%. The sample consisted of blood. Receptors were obtained from a woman aged 18-30 years in good health. Both conserved end residues are part of each CDR3.

CDR3aa	v_gene
CASSLRGGAHEAFF	TRBV5-1
CASSLRGQRSTDTQYF	TRBV5-1
CASSLAANNQPQHF	TRBV7-2
CASSSPWEQYF	TRBV5-1
CSVEDVPRKLNTEAFF	TRBV29-1
CASSPLQDSPSGSSYNEQFF	TRBV18
CSAGASGLAGADTQYF	TRBV20-1
CASTRGRINEKLFF	TRBV13
CASSQKGTGFSYNEQFF	TRBV14
CACSQVPSRDRFNEQFF	TRBV4-1
CSARDPLAGDFNEQYF	TRBV20-1
CAISSGLGDGQTQYF	TRBV10-3
CASSLVAGDRENIQYF	TRBV11-2
CASSTRGQTNEKLFF	TRBV3-1
CATSRETGSKYNEQFF	TRBV15
CSARKGYSNQPQHF	TRBV20-1
CASSWLAGGDEQYF	TRBV5-1
CASSARAGALNTGELFF	TRBV7-3
CASSLEQGLATQYF	TRBV11-2
CASSDRPTEAFF	TRBV5-5
CSARVQTDQPQHF	TRBV20-1
CASNPGGTPNEQFF	TRBV5-5
CASSTISSYNEQFF	TRBV7-2
CASSPFVDPGTQYF	TRBV6-6
CASSYTPGGNYGYTF	TRBV6-6
CASSLTGLRTEAFF	TRBV28
CAASRVAASYEQYF	TRBV15
CSVFGTSNEQFF	TRBV20-1
CASSELSSDRQYF	TRBV25-1
CASSHGGPKNQPQHF	TRBV3-1
CASSPNMGQDYGYTF	TRBV6-6
CACLGANGELFF	TRBV12-3/TRBV12-4
CASTSDLGGAPFGANVLTF	TRBV10-3
CSVHVSGVSEQYF	TRBV20-1
CASSVQGNNQPQHF	TRBV6-1
CAITPGLAGPSGNEQFF	TRBV10-3
CASSQDSRAFYGYTF	TRBV3-1
CSARDSSGGALGIQYF	TRBV20-1
CASRLEGQGVGDTQYF	TRBV28
CSARVLGPPSTDTQYF	TRBV20-1
CASSFIELQETQYF	TRBV5-1
CATGPRQTSYNEQFF	TRBV2
CASSEYTNTGDNSPLHF	TRBV25-1
CASSYVGAYEQYF	TRBV6-6
CASKARNTGELFF	TRBV19
CASSDSFQETQYF	TRBV2
CSARPWEGTHYNEQFF	TRBV20-1
CASSHSYNEQFF	TRBV3-1
CATSREGLAEDTQYF	TRBV15
CASSSPTGDTEAFF	TRBV5-1
CASSEFLLVEDRLDGYTF	TRBV25-1
CASSQGPRGAFF	TRBV3-1
CASSPQGAEGNTIYF	TRBV6-5
CASSDLSGGPYEQYF	TRBV2